What follows are 14 T cell receptor beta chains derived from one specimen sequenced in a study of blood T cells in healthy people across ages. Through a sample-barcoded 5' primer and a J-beta primer mix, a second PCR was run for about 6 to 11 cycles. TCRdb recomputed calls from the 5' RACE reads with MiXCR, one row per CDR3 protein. This table has 1.5 million to 2 million distinct CDR3 sequences, around half appearing once. The sequenced material came from blood. These TCRs come from a woman between 35 and 50 years old in good health.

The chain joins TRBV7-9 to TRBJ1-1; D gene unclear. Germline assignment: CDR1 SEHNR and CDR2 FQNEAQ (reference sequence). Trimming pared 5 bases from V and 1 base from J, leaving 11 bases between. The CDR3 has 14 residues. In DNA, the CDR3 is TGTGCCAGCAGCAGCCTCGACCAGAACACTGAAGCTTTCTTT. Protein sequence: CASSSLDQNTEAFF.

The genes are TRBV5-1 and TRBJ2-7, with 12 bases lining up with TRBD2. The CDR3 is 18 residues long. Per germline, CDR1 SGHRS and CDR2 YFSETQ. V lost 0 bases, J lost 2 bases, and 9 bases stayed unmatched. The CDR3 DNA sequence: TGCGCCAGCAGCTTGGCCGGTACTAGCGGGGGGCAAACCTACGAGCAGTACTTC. Its protein is CASSLAGTSGGQTYEQYF.

This rearrangement joins TRBV2 to TRBJ2-5, with 13 nucleotides matching TRBD2. Germline loops: CDR1 SNHLY, CDR2 FYNNEI. Losses at the gene ends were 6 bases for V and 2 bases for J; bases not matched to a gene: 9. This CDR3 is 17 amino acids long. The CDR3 DNA is TGTGCCAGCAGCCTCGGACTAGCGGGGGTGGGTCAAGAGACCCAGTACTTC. Amino acid sequence: CASSLGLAGVGQETQYF.

This clonotype was counted only a few times. The chain joins TRBV5-1 to TRBJ2-5, with D perhaps matching TRBD1 or TRBD2 (5 bases each). The V gene lost 5 bases and the J gene lost 4 bases, with 21 bases spanning the gap. The CDR3 covers 16 residues. Germline CDR1 is SGHRS and CDR2 is YFSETQ. DNA of the CDR3: TGCGCCAGCAGAGGCTGGGGGAACCCTGGGGGAGAGACCCAGTACTTC. It specifies CASRGWGNPGGETQYF.

This clonotype has a handful of counts. The chain carries TRBV29-1 and TRBJ2-1, with D perhaps matching TRBD1 (5 bases). The germline V gene encodes CDR1 SQVTM and CDR2 ANQGSEA. V dropped 2 bases and J dropped 7 bases, with 15 bases sitting between them. The CDR3 sequence is 14 residues long. DNA of the CDR3: TGCAGCGTTGAAAGGGGAACTGGCTTGAATGAGCAGTTCTTC. Translated, it gives CSVERGTGLNEQFF.

In DNA, the CDR3 is TGTGCCAGCAGCGTGGAGGTAGTTGGCACTGAAGCTTTCTTT. As protein: CASSVEVVGTEAFF. This rearrangement joins TRBV9 to TRBJ1-1, with D unclear. Per germline, CDR1 SGDLS and CDR2 YYNGEE. Between the trimmed V and J ends, which lost 2 bases and 4 bases, there was a span of 12 bases. The CDR3 length is 14 residues.

The J gene is TRBJ1-5, the V gene TRBV27; 9 nucleotides match TRBD1. Germline V CDR1 and CDR2: MNHEY, SMNVEV (reference sequence). The V gene end was trimmed by 5 bases and the J gene end by 7 bases; junction bases not matched to a gene: 6. The CDR3 has 14 residues. The CDR3 spells CASSVQGAWQPQHF. CDR3 sequence (DNA): TGTGCCAGCAGTGTACAGGGGGCTTGGCAGCCCCAGCATTTT.

About this clonotype itself: A clone one base away is much larger, so this may be a read error. The chain carries TRBV29-1 and TRBJ2-4; tentative D call: TRBD1 (6 bases). The last part of the DNA fits TRBJ2-7 better; the J call may be wrong. The CDR3 spans 11 residues. Germline CDR1 is SQVTM and CDR2 is ANQGSEA. CDR3 in amino acids: CSGEGGYEQYF. CDR3 coding DNA: TGCAGCGGTGAAGGGGGCTACGAGCAGTACTTC.

This clonotype was picked up a small number of times. The chain recombines TRBV5-1 with TRBJ2-1, with D possibly matching TRBD1 (5 bases). Trimming pared 0 bases from V and 0 bases from J, leaving 10 bases between. Germline CDR1 is SGHRS and CDR2 is YFSETQ. The CDR3 is 16 residues long. The CDR3: CASSLVGASSYNEQFF. The CDR3 coding sequence is TGCGCCAGCAGCTTGGTAGGGGCCAGCTCCTACAATGAGCAGTTCTTC.

V is TRBV6-1 and J is TRBJ2-1; 12 bases line up with TRBD2. The germline V gene encodes CDR1 MNHNS and CDR2 SASEGT. With 7 bases clipped from V and 0 bases from J, the junction kept 10 bases outside the gene matches. The CDR3 runs to 18 residues. The CDR3 nucleotides are TGTGCCAGCACCCTACTAGCGGGGGGTCCGAGCTCCTACAATGAGCAGTTCTTC. The encoded protein is CASTLLAGGPSSYNEQFF.

The chain recombines TRBV5-5 with TRBJ2-7; 9 bases agree with TRBD2. V shed 4 bases, J shed 2 bases, and the junction held 7 bases outside the gene matches. CDR1 and CDR2 from the germline V gene are SGHKS and YYEKEE (reference sequence). The CDR3 has 15 residues. CDR3 bases: TGTGCCAGCAGCATTAGACTAGCGGATGCCTACGAGCAGTACTTC. Translation gives CASSIRLADAYEQYF.

The rearrangement joins TRBV20-1 to TRBJ2-7; D is perhaps TRBD2 (7 bases). V lost 3 bases and J 7 bases, leaving 28 bases between the germline ends. The CDR3 is made up of 17 amino acids. Germline V gives CDR1 DFQATT, CDR2 SNEGSKA (reference sequence). The CDR3 sequence is CSARPLGGGLGANEQYF. CDR3 DNA sequence: TGCAGTGCTAGGCCCCTAGGGGGGGGCCTAGGGGCTAATGAGCAGTACTTC.

The chain employs TRBV5-1 and TRBJ2-1; unclear D gene. The CDR3 is 11 amino acids. In germline, CDR1 is SGHRS, CDR2 YFSETQ. V shed 2 bases and J shed 10 bases, with 7 bases lying between them. CDR3 nucleotides: TGCGCCAGCAGCTTTCAGATCGAGCAGTTCTTC. This codes for CASSFQIEQFF.

This clonotype showed up many times. J is TRBJ1-2 and V is TRBV28, with D possibly being TRBD1 (5 bases). The ends were cut back, 6 bases at V and 5 bases at J, with 10 bases in the middle. Germline assignment: CDR1 MDHEN and CDR2 SYDVKM. The CDR3 loop spans 12 amino acids. The CDR3 DNA reads as TGTGCCAGCAGCACGACAGATTATGGCTACACCTTC. Encoded protein: CASSTTDYGYTF.